This TCR beta chain was observed in a study of response to subunit inactivated influenza vaccine. General study points: New T cells are recruited in small numbers by each seasonal influenza vaccination, according to the authors' suggestion.

TCRdb re-analysed the RT-PCR reads in MiXCR, keeping a single row per CDR3 protein. Seen here are around 520,000 distinct CDR3 sequences, about 12% observed once, and the top ten hold approximately 10%. This CDR3 has 13 amino acids. Germline V gene lookup returns CDR1 DFQATT and CDR2 SNEGSKA (reference sequence). After removal of 6 bases from V and 7 bases from J, the junction contained 9 bases not matched to a gene. This clonotype has ten or more counts. Its antigen remains unknown. The chain recombines TRBV20-1 with TRBJ2-1; 7 bases fit TRBD1. Sequences were derived from PBMCs from blood, sampled on the day of vaccination. The clonotype was recovered from a middle-aged man who received an inactivated influenza vaccine. DNA for the CDR3: TGCAGTGCACGCACAGGGGTGGGAAATGAGCAGTTCTTC. It translates to CSARTGVGNEQFF.